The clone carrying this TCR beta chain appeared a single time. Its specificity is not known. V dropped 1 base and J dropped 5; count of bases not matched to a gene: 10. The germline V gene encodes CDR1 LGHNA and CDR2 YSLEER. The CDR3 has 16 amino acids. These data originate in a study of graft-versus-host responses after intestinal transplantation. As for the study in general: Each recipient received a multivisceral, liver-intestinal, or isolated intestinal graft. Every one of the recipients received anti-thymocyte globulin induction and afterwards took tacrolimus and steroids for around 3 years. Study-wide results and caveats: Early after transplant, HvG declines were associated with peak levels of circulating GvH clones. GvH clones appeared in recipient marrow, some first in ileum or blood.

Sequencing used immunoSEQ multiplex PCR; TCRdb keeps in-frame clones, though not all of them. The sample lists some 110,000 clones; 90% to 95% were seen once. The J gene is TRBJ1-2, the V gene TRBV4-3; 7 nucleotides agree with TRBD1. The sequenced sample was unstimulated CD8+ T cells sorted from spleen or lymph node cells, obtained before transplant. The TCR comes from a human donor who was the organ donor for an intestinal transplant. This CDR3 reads CASSQGQGDGGYGYTF. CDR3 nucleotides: TGCGCCAGCAGCCAAGGGCAGGGGGATGGGGGGTATGGCTACACCTTC.